These T cell receptor beta chains were read from a single sample in a study of memory CD4+ T cells and cytomegalovirus serostatus. Method: immunoSEQ multiplex PCR; TCRdb's copy keeps in-frame clones and lacks some. The sample contains about 56,000 clones, about four fifths of which appear only once. The material sequenced was memory CD4+ T cells from blood. Receptor source: an adult in good health and CMV-seronegative. CDR3s include the opening cysteine and the closing phenylalanine or tryptophan. A D gene is named only where the DNA matches it firmly. Expanded clones are given a class, and other clones once, few, many or no size at all.

DNA: TGTGCCAGCAGCTTGGTAAGGGGGAGGGCTTTCTTT
CDR3: CASSLVRGRAFF
J: TRBJ1-1
size: .
D: .
V: TRBV5-4
length: 12

DNA: TGTGCCAGCAGTCTCGGGACAGTTTACGAGCAGTACTTC
CDR3: CASSLGTVYEQYF
J: TRBJ2-7
size: .
D: TRBD1
V: TRBV28
length: 13

DNA: TGCGCCAGCAGCCCTTTAGCGGGGGGCCAAGATACGCAGTATTTT
CDR3: CASSPLAGGQDTQYF
J: TRBJ2-3
size: .
D: TRBD2
V: TRBV4-3
length: 15

DNA: TGTGCCAGCAGCTTGGTGGGGACAGGTATCCCAGGGCAGTACTTC
CDR3: CASSLVGTGIPGQYF
J: TRBJ2-7
size: .
D: TRBD1
V: TRBV5-6
length: 15

DNA: TGTGCCAGCAGTTTCGGGACAGGAGCTAACTATGGCTACACCTTC
CDR3: CASSFGTGANYGYTF
J: TRBJ1-2
size: .
D: TRBD1
V: TRBV6-5
length: 15

DNA: TGTGCTAGCAGCTCGGGGGTAGGGGCCAACGTCCTGACTTTC
CDR3: CASSSGVGANVLTF
J: TRBJ2-6
size: few
D: .
V: TRBV7-7
length: 14

DNA: TGTGCCAGCAGCGTAGAGCCGGGCACCGGGGAGCTGTTTTTT
CDR3: CASSVEPGTGELFF
J: TRBJ2-2
size: .
D: .
V: TRBV9
length: 14

DNA: TGTGCCAGCAGAAACAGGGGGCTAGCTAATGAAAAACTGTTTTTT
CDR3: CASRNRGLANEKLFF
J: TRBJ1-4
size: few
D: TRBD1
V: TRBV2
length: 15

DNA: TGTGCCAGCAGCTACAGGGGGCCACCAGAGACCCAGTACTTC
CDR3: CASSYRGPPETQYF
J: TRBJ2-5
size: .
D: TRBD1
V: TRBV5-6
length: 14

DNA: TGTGCCAGCAGCCTCCTTCATTCGACAGGTGCGGGCGGGGAGCTGTTTTTT
CDR3: CASSLLHSTGAGGELFF
J: TRBJ2-2
size: .
D: .
V: TRBV7-2
length: 17

DNA: TGTGCCAGCAGGGCAGGGGGGGCGGCAGATACGCAGTATTTT
CDR3: CASRAGGAADTQYF
J: TRBJ2-3
size: .
D: .
V: TRBV4-2
length: 14

DNA: TGTGCCTGGACTGGGGGGAGGGAGCAGTACTTC
CDR3: CAWTGGREQYF
J: TRBJ2-7
size: .
D: .
V: TRBV30
length: 11

DNA: TGTGCCAGCAGCTGCCGAGTAACGGAGACCCAGTACTTC
CDR3: CASSCRVTETQYF
J: TRBJ2-5
size: .
D: .
V: TRBV7-2
length: 13

DNA: TGTGCCAGCAGTTCCAGAACCGGGACAGGGATGTTCTTC
CDR3: CASSSRTGTGMFF
J: TRBJ2-1
size: .
D: TRBD1
V: TRBV7-6
length: 13

DNA: TGTGCCAGCAGCTTCTACAGCCACCAAGAGACCCAGTACTTC
CDR3: CASSFYSHQETQYF
J: TRBJ2-5
size: .
D: .
V: TRBV7-2
length: 14

DNA: TGTGCCAGCAGCGCTACCGGGACAGCCTTGGACTATGGCTACACCTTC
CDR3: CASSATGTALDYGYTF
J: TRBJ1-2
size: .
D: TRBD1
V: TRBV5-6
length: 16

DNA: TGTGCCAGCAGCTTAAAACTAGCGGGGGCCTACAATGAGCAGTTCTTC
CDR3: CASSLKLAGAYNEQFF
J: TRBJ2-1
size: .
D: TRBD2
V: TRBV7-3
length: 16

DNA: TGTGCCAGCAGCACGGGACAGCAAGAGACCCAGTACTTC
CDR3: CASSTGQQETQYF
J: TRBJ2-5
size: once
D: TRBD1
V: TRBV9
length: 13

DNA: TGCAGTGCGGGGCCGAGGGACATTCAGTACTTC
CDR3: CSAGPRDIQYF
J: TRBJ2-4
size: once
D: .
V: TRBV20-1
length: 11

DNA: TGTGCCAGTAGTGGACAGGGGGAGGGCACTGAAGCTTTCTTT
CDR3: CASSGQGEGTEAFF
J: TRBJ1-1
size: .
D: TRBD1
V: TRBV19
length: 14

DNA: TGTGCCACCTCATGGGGGGGGTACATTCAGTACTTC
CDR3: CATSWGGYIQYF
J: TRBJ2-4
size: .
D: TRBD2
V: TRBV28
length: 12

DNA: TGTGCCAGCAGTTTGCTAAAAGGGGGCTACGAGCAGTACTTC
CDR3: CASSLLKGGYEQYF
J: TRBJ2-7
size: .
D: .
V: TRBV28
length: 14

DNA: TGTGCCAGCAGTGGGGGGACAGGGATCTGGACCGGGGAGCTGTTTTTT
CDR3: CASSGGTGIWTGELFF
J: TRBJ2-2
size: once
D: TRBD1
V: TRBV2
length: 16

DNA: TGTGCCTGGAAAGTTATGAACACTGAAGCTTTCTTT
CDR3: CAWKVMNTEAFF
J: TRBJ1-1
size: few
D: .
V: TRBV30
length: 12

DNA: TGCGCCAGCAGTGATTCCGGAGGCTCACCCCTCCACTTT
CDR3: CASSDSGGSPLHF
J: TRBJ1-6
size: few
D: .
V: TRBV10-1
length: 13

DNA: TGCACCCGGACAGTGAACACTGAAGCTTTCTTT
CDR3: CTRTVNTEAFF
J: TRBJ1-1
size: .
D: .
V: TRBV20-1
length: 11

DNA: TGTGCCAGCAGCGAATGGGACACCAACACCGGGGAGCTGTTTTTT
CDR3: CASSEWDTNTGELFF
J: TRBJ2-2
size: .
D: .
V: TRBV7-9
length: 15

DNA: TGTGCCAGCGCCCGGGGACAGGGCGGAGGAGTAAGCTATGGCTACACCTTC
CDR3: CASARGQGGGVSYGYTF
J: TRBJ1-2
size: .
D: TRBD1
V: TRBV19
length: 17

DNA: TGCAGCGTTGCTGAGACGGGTGCCGAAAAACTGTTTTTT
CDR3: CSVAETGAEKLFF
J: TRBJ1-4
size: .
D: .
V: TRBV29-1
length: 13

DNA: TGTGCCAGCAGCGCCGACGGGGGCAGGGATAATTCACCCCTCCACTTT
CDR3: CASSADGGRDNSPLHF
J: TRBJ1-6
size: .
D: .
V: TRBV5-6
length: 16

DNA: TGTGCCAGTAGTATAGGGGGGGCTAGCGGGGGATACCAAGAGACCCAGTACTTC
CDR3: CASSIGGASGGYQETQYF
J: TRBJ2-5
size: .
D: TRBD2
V: TRBV19
length: 18

DNA: TGTGCCAGTCGGACAGGGATACAGCCCCAGCATTTT
CDR3: CASRTGIQPQHF
J: TRBJ1-5
size: .
D: TRBD1
V: TRBV19
length: 12

DNA: TGTGCCAGCAGTTCAACGGGTATCAGGCCCCAGTATTTT
CDR3: CASSSTGIRPQYF
J: TRBJ2-3
size: .
D: .
V: TRBV28
length: 13

DNA: TGCGCCAGCAGTGAGGGAGGACTCCCCCAGGAGACCCAGTACTTC
CDR3: CASSEGGLPQETQYF
J: TRBJ2-5
size: .
D: .
V: TRBV10-2
length: 15

DNA: TGTGCCATCACCAAAACAGACATGAACACTGAAGCTTTCTTT
CDR3: CAITKTDMNTEAFF
J: TRBJ1-1
size: .
D: .
V: TRBV10-3
length: 14

DNA: TGTGCCAGCAGCTTTGGAACGGAAGTCTTCTCACCCCTCCACTTT
CDR3: CASSFGTEVFSPLHF
J: TRBJ1-6
size: .
D: .
V: TRBV5-6
length: 15

DNA: TGCGCCAGCAGCCAAGAGAGGGCTCGGGGGGGCACAGATACGCAGTATTTT
CDR3: CASSQERARGGTDTQYF
J: TRBJ2-3
size: .
D: TRBD2
V: TRBV4-3
length: 17

DNA: TGTGCCAGCTCACTACAAGGGACAGGGAACTATGGCTACACCTTC
CDR3: CASSLQGTGNYGYTF
J: TRBJ1-2
size: medium-sized
D: TRBD1
V: TRBV18
length: 15

DNA: TGTGCCAGCAGAGCCCAGGGCACAGATACGCAGTATTTT
CDR3: CASRAQGTDTQYF
J: TRBJ2-3
size: few
D: .
V: TRBV28
length: 13

DNA: TGTGCCAGCAGCTTAAGGGGACAGGTTCCTTACGAGCAGTACTTC
CDR3: CASSLRGQVPYEQYF
J: TRBJ2-7
size: .
D: TRBD1
V: TRBV7-9
length: 15

DNA: TGTGCCAGCAGCTCTACAGGGGGCACGCAGACCCAGTACTTC
CDR3: CASSSTGGTQTQYF
J: TRBJ2-5
size: .
D: TRBD1
V: TRBV7-2
length: 14

DNA: TGTGCCAGCAGAAGACTAGCGGGGCGCACAGATACGCAGTATTTT
CDR3: CASRRLAGRTDTQYF
J: TRBJ2-3
size: .
D: TRBD2
V: TRBV27
length: 15

DNA: TGTGCCAGCAGCTTATCCGGAGGGGGGGCCAACGTCCTGACTTTC
CDR3: CASSLSGGGANVLTF
J: TRBJ2-6
size: .
D: .
V: TRBV7-3
length: 15

DNA: TGTGCCAGTAGTATCTACAGCGGGGGGCCTTGGAACACCGGGGAGCTGTTTTTT
CDR3: CASSIYSGGPWNTGELFF
J: TRBJ2-2
size: .
D: TRBD2
V: TRBV19
length: 18

DNA: TGTGCCAGCAGTTCGGTAGGGTCTAATTCACCCCTCCACTTT
CDR3: CASSSVGSNSPLHF
J: TRBJ1-6
size: few
D: .
V: TRBV28
length: 14

DNA: TGTGCCAGCAGCTTGGTAGCGGGGCGATCGGATACGCAGTATTTT
CDR3: CASSLVAGRSDTQYF
J: TRBJ2-3
size: .
D: TRBD2
V: TRBV5-6
length: 15

DNA: TGCGCGAGCAGCATCTGGGGGCAGGGGGCCACAGATACGCAGTATTTT
CDR3: CASSIWGQGATDTQYF
J: TRBJ2-3
size: .
D: TRBD1
V: TRBV5-1
length: 16

DNA: TGTGCCAGCAGTTACATGGCAGGGAATGGCTACACCTTC
CDR3: CASSYMAGNGYTF
J: TRBJ1-2
size: .
D: .
V: TRBV6-5
length: 13

DNA: TGTGCCAGCAGCTCAACTCGGACAGGGGGCACTGAAGCTTTCTTT
CDR3: CASSSTRTGGTEAFF
J: TRBJ1-1
size: .
D: TRBD1
V: TRBV5-6
length: 15

DNA: TGTGCCAGCAGCACACCTACCCTCGGGACAGCGAACACCGGGGAGCTGTTTTTT
CDR3: CASSTPTLGTANTGELFF
J: TRBJ2-2
size: once
D: TRBD1
V: TRBV7-9
length: 18

DNA: TGCGCCAGCAGCCAACCACCCGGGACTAGCGGTCGCGATGAGCAGTTCTTC
CDR3: CASSQPPGTSGRDEQFF
J: TRBJ2-1
size: .
D: TRBD2
V: TRBV4-3
length: 17

DNA: TGCAGTGCAACCCAGAACACTGAAGCTTTCTTT
CDR3: CSATQNTEAFF
J: TRBJ1-1
size: few
D: .
V: TRBV20-1
length: 11

DNA: TGTGCCAGCAGCCCCCTCGGGACTAGCGGGGGGAGTCACACAGATACGCAGTATTTT
CDR3: CASSPLGTSGGSHTDTQYF
J: TRBJ2-3
size: few
D: TRBD2
V: TRBV7-2
length: 19

DNA: TGTGCCAGCTCACCAAGCCCAGATACGCAGTATTTT
CDR3: CASSPSPDTQYF
J: TRBJ2-3
size: .
D: .
V: TRBV18
length: 12

DNA: TGTGCCAGCTCACCATCCGGGGGCGGTGAAAAACTGTTTTTT
CDR3: CASSPSGGGEKLFF
J: TRBJ1-4
size: .
D: .
V: TRBV18
length: 14

DNA: TGCGCCAGCAGCCACCAAGGGGGAGGATACGAAGCTTTCTTT
CDR3: CASSHQGGGYEAFF
J: TRBJ1-1
size: .
D: .
V: TRBV4-3
length: 14

DNA: TGTGCCAGCAGTCGACCTTCAGGGGCCTACGAGCAGTACTTC
CDR3: CASSRPSGAYEQYF
J: TRBJ2-7
size: .
D: .
V: TRBV6-1
length: 14

DNA: TGTGCCATCAGTGAATACTCCACCTCCTACAATGAGCAGTTCTTC
CDR3: CAISEYSTSYNEQFF
J: TRBJ2-1
size: .
D: .
V: TRBV10-3
length: 15

DNA: TGCGCCAGCACCGGACAGGTCGACTATGGCTACACCTTC
CDR3: CASTGQVDYGYTF
J: TRBJ1-2
size: .
D: TRBD1
V: TRBV10-1
length: 13